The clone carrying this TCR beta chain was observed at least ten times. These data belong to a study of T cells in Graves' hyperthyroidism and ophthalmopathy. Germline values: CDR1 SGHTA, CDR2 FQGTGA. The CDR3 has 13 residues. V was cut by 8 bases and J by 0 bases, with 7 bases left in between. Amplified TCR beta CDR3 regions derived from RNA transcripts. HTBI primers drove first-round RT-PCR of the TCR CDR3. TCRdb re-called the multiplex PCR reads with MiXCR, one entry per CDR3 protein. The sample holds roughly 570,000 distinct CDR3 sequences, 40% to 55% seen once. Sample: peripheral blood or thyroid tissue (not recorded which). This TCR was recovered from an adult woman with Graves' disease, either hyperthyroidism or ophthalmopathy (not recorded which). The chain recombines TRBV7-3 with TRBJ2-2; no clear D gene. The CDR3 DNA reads TGTGCCAGCTCAGACCCGAACACCGGGGAGCTGTTTTTT. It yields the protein CASSDPNTGELFF.